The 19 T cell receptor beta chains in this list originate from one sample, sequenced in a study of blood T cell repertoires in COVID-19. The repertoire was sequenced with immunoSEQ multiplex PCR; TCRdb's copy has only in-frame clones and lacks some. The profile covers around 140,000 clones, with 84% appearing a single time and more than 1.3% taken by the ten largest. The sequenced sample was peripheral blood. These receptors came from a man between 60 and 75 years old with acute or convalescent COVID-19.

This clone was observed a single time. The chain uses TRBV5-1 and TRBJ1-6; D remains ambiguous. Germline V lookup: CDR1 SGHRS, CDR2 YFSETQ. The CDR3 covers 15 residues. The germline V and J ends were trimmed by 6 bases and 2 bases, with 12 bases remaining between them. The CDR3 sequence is CASTREGAYNSPLHF. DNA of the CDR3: TGCGCCAGCACCCGTGAGGGTGCCTATAATTCACCCCTCCACTTT.

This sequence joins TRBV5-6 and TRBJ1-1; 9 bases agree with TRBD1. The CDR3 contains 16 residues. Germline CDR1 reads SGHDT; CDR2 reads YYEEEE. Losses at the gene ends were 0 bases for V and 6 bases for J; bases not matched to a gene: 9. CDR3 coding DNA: TGTGCCAGCAGCTTGGGTTTGGGACAGGGATCCTCTGAAGCTTTCTTT. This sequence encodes CASSLGLGQGSSEAFF.

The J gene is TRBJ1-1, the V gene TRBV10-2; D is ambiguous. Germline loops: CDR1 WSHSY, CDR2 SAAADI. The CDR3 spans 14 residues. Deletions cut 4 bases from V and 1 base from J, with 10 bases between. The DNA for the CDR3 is TGCGCCAGCAGTGGTCCCCACAAGAACACTGAAGCTTTCTTT. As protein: CASSGPHKNTEAFF.

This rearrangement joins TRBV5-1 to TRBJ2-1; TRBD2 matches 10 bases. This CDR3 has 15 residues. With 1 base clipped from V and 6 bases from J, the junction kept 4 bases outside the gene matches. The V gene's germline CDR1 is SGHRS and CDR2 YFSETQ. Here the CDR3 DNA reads TGCGCCAGCAGCTTGAAAGCGGGGGGGCGCAATGAGCAGTTCTTC. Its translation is CASSLKAGGRNEQFF.

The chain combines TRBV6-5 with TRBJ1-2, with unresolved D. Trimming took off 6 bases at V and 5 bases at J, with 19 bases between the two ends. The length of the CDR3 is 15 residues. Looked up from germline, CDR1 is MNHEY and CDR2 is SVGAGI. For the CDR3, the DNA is TGTGCCAGCAGGACTGTCTCCTCGGAGGGTTATGGCTACACCTTC. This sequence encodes CASRTVSSEGYGYTF.

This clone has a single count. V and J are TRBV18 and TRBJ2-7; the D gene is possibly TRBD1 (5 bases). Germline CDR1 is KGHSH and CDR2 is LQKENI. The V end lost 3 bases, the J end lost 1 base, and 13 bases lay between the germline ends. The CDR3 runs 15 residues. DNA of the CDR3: TGTGCCAGCTCACCTTCTAGGGGTAAATCCTACGAGCAGTACTTC. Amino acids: CASSPSRGKSYEQYF.

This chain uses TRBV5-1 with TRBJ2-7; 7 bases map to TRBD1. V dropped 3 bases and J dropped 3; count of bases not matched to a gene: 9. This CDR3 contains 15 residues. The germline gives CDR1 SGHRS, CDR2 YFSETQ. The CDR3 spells CASSWGQSVGYEQYF. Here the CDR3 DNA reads TGCGCCAGCAGCTGGGGACAGTCGGTCGGCTACGAGCAGTACTTC. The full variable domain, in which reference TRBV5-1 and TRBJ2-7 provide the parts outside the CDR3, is KAGVTQTPRYLIKTRGQQVTLSCSPISGHRSVSWYQQTPGQGLQFLFEYFSETQRNKGNFPGRFSGRQFSNSRSEMNVSTLELGDSALYLCASSWGQSVGYEQYFGPGTRLTVT.

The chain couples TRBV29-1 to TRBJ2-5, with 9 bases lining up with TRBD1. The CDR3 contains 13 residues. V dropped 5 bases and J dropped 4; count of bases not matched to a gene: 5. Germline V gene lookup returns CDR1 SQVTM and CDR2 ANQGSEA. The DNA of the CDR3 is TGCAGCGTTCCGGGACAGGGCTTAGAGACCCAGTACTTC. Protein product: CSVPGQGLETQYF.

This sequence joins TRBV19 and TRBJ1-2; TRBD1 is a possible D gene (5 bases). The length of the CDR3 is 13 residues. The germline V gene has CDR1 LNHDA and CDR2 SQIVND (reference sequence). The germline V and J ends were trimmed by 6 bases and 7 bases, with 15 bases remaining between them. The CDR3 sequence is CASRLAGGSGYTF. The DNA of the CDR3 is TGTGCCAGTAGGCTTGCCGGGGGAAGTGGCTACACCTTC.

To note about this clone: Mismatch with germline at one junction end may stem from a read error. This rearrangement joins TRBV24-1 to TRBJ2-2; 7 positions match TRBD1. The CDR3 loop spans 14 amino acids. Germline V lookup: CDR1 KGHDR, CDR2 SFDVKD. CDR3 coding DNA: TGTGCCACCAGTGGGGGACAGAGGGCCGGAGAGCTGTTTTTT. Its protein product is CATSGGQRAGELFF.

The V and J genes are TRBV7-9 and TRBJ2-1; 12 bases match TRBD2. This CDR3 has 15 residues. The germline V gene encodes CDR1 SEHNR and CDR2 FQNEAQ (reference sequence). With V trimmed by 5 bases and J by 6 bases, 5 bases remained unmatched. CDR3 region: CASSASGRASNEQFF. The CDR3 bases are TGTGCCAGCAGCGCTAGCGGGAGGGCCTCCAATGAGCAGTTCTTC.

This chain's CDR3 is CSATGALNTGELFF. As DNA, the CDR3 is TGCAGCGCGACAGGGGCCCTGAACACCGGGGAGCTGTTTTTT. The chain employs TRBV29-1 and TRBJ2-2; 8 bases fit TRBD1. The germline V gene has CDR1 SQVTM and CDR2 ANQGSEA. V shed 7 bases, J shed 1 base, and the junction held 5 bases outside the gene matches. CDR3 length equals 14 residues.

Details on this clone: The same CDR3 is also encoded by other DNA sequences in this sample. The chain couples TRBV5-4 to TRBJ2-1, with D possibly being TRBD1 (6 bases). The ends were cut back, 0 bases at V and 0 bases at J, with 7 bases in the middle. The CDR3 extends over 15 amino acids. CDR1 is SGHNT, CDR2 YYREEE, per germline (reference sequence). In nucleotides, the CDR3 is TGTGCCAGCAGCTTGGTAGGGGGCTCCTACAATGAGCAGTTCTTC. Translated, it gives CASSLVGGSYNEQFF.

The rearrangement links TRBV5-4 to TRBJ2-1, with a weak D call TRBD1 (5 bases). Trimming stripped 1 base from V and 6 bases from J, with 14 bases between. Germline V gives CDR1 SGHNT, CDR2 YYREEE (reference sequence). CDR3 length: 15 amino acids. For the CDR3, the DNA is TGTGCCAGCAGCTTGCCGACTGGGGCGTTCAATGAGCAGTTCTTC. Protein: CASSLPTGAFNEQFF.

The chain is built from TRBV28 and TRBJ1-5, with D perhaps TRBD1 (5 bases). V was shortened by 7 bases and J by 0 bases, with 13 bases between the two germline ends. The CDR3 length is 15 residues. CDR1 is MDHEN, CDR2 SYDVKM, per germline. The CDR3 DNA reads TGTGCCAGCATCCGAGGACAAACTAGCAATCAGCCCCAGCATTTT. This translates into CASIRGQTSNQPQHF.

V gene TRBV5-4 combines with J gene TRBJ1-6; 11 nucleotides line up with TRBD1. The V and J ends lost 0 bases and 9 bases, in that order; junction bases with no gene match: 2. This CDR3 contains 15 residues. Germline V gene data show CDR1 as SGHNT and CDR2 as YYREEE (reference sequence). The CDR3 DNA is TGTGCCAGCAGCTTGGGGGACAGGGGGGGTTCACCCCTCCACTTT. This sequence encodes CASSLGDRGGSPLHF.

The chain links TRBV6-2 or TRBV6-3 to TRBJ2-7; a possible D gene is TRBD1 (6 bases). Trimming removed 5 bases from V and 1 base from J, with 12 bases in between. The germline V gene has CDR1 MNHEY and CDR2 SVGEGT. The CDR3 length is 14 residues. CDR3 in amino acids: CASSPPTGSYEQYF. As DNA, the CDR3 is TGTGCCAGCAGTCCCCCCACAGGGTCCTACGAGCAGTACTTC.

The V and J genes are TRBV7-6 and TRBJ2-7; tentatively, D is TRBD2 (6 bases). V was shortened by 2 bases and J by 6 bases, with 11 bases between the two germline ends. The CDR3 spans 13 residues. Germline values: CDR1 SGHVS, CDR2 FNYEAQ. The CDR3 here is CASSLTLEGEQYF. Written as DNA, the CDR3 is TGTGCCAGCAGCTTAACGTTGGAGGGCGAGCAGTACTTC.

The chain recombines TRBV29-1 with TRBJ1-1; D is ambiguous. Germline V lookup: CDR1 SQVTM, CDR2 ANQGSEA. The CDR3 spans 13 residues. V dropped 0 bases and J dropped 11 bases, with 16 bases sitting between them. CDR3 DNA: TGCAGCGTTGAAGAAGGTCGGGGTTGGAGGGCTTTCTTT. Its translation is CSVEEGRGWRAFF.